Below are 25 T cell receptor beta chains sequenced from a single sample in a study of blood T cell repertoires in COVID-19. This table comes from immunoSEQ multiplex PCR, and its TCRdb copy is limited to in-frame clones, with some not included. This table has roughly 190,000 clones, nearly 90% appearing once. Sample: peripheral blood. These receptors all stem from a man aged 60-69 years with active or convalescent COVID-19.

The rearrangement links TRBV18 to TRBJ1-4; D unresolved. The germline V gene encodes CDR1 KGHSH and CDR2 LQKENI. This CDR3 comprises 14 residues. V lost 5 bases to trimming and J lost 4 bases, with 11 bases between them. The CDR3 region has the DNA TGTGCCAGCTCAGCTCCAGTGGTTAATGAAAAACTGTTTTTT. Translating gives CASSAPVVNEKLFF.

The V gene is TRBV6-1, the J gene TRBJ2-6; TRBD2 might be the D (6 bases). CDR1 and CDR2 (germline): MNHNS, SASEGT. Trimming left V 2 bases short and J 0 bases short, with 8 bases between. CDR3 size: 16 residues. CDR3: CASSETGLSGANVLTF. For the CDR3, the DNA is TGTGCCAGCAGTGAAACGGGACTCTCTGGGGCCAACGTCCTGACTTTC.

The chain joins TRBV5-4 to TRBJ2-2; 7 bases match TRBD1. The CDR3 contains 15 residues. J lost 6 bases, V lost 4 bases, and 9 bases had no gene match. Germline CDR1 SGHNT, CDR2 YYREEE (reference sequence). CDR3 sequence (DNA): TGTGCCAGCAGCAACCGGGACAGCGGACCCGGGGAGCTGTTTTTT. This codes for CASSNRDSGPGELFF.

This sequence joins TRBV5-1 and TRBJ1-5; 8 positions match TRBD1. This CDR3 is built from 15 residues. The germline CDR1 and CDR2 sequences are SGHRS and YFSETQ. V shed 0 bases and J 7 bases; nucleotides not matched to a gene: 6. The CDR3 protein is CASSLEAGGGQPQHF. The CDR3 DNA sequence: TGCGCCAGCAGCTTGGAAGCAGGGGGCGGGCAGCCCCAGCATTTT.

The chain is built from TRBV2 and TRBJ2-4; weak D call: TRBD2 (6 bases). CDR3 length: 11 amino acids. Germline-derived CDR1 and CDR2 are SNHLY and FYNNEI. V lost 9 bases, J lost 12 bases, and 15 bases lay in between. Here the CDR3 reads CASAPGGTQYF. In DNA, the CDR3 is TGTGCCAGTGCCCCCGGGGGAACTCAGTACTTC.

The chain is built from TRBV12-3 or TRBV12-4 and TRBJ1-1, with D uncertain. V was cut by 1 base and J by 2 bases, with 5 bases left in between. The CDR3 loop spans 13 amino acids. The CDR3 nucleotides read TGTGCCAGCAGTTTAGGCAGTAACACTGAAGCTTTCTTT. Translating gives CASSLGSNTEAFF.

CDR3 amino acids: CASSQGLSGANEKLFF. The CDR3 DNA is TGCGCCAGCAGCCAAGGCCTGTCGGGGGCTAATGAAAAACTGTTTTTT. V gene TRBV4-1 combines with J gene TRBJ1-4; possibly TRBD1 for D (5 bases). Germline lookup yields CDR1 MGHRA and CDR2 YSYEKL. Trimming left V 1 base short and J 3 bases short, with 12 bases between. This CDR3 has 16 residues.

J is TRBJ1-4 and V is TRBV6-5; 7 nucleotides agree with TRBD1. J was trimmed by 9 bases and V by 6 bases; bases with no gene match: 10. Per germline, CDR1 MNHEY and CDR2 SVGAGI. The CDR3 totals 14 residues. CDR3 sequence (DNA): TGTGCCAGCAGCCCGACGGGACAGATAAAAAAACTGTTTTTT. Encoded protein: CASSPTGQIKKLFF.

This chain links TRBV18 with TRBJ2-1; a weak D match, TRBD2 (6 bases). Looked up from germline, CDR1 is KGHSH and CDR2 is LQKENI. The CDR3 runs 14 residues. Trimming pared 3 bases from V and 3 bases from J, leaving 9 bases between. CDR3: CASSPSGGYNEQFF. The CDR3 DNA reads TGTGCCAGCTCACCGTCCGGGGGCTACAATGAGCAGTTCTTC.

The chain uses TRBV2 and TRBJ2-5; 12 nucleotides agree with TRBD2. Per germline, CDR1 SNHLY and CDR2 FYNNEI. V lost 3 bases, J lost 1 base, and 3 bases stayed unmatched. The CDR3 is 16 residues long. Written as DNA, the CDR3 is TGTGCCAGCAGTGACAAACTAGCGGGGGGCCAAGAGACCCAGTACTTC. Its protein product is CASSDKLAGGQETQYF.

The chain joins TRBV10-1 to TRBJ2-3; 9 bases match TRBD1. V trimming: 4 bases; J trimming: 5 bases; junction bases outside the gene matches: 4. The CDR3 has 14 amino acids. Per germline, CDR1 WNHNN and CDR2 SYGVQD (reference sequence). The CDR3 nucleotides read TGCGCCAGCAGTGGTACAGGGGGCAAAGATACGCAGTATTTT. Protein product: CASSGTGGKDTQYF.

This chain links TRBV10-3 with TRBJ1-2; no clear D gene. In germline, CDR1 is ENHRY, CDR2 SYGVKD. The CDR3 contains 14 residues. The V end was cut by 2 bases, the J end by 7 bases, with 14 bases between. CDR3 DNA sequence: TGTGCCATCAGTGAGAGAGAGAGTAGCACTGGCTACACCTTC. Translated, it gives CAISERESSTGYTF.

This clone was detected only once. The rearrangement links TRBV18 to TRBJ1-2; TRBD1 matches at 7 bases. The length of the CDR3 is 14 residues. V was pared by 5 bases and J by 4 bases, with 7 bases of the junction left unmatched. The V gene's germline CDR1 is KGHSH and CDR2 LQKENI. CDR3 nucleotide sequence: TGTGCCAGCTCATCCGCGACAGGGCTCTATGGCTACACCTTC. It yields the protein CASSSATGLYGYTF.

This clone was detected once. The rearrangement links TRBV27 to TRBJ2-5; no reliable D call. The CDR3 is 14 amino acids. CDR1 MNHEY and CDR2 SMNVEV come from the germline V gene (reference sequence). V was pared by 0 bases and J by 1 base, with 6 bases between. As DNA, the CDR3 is TGTGCCAGCAGTTTATCGGTCGGCCAAGAGACCCAGTACTTC. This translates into CASSLSVGQETQYF.

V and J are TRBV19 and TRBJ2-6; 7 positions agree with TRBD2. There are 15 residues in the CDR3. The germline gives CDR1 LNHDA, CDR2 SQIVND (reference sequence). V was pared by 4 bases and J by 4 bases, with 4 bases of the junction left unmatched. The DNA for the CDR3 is TGTGCCAGTAGTAGGGGGGGTTCCGGGGCCAACGTCCTGACTTTC. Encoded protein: CASSRGGSGANVLTF.

The CDR3 region is CASSTGQGERSGNTIYF. CDR3 sequence (DNA): TGTGCCAGCAGCACTGGACAGGGGGAAAGGTCTGGAAACACCATATATTTT. The chain joins TRBV5-4 to TRBJ1-3; 10 bases are a match to TRBD1. With 4 bases clipped from V and 1 base from J, the junction kept 8 bases outside the gene matches. Germline CDR1 is SGHNT and CDR2 is YYREEE (reference sequence). This CDR3 contains 17 residues.

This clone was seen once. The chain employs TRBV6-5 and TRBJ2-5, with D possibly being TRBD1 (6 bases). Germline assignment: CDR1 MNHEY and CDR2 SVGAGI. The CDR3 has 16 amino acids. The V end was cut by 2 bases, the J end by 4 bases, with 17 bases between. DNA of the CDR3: TGTGCCAGCAGTTACGGTCAGGGGCGGTTCGGAGAGACCCAGTACTTC. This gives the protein CASSYGQGRFGETQYF.

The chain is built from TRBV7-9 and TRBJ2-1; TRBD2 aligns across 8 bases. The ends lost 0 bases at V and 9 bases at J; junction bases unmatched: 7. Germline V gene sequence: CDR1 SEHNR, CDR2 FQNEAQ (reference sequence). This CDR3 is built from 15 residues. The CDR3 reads CASSLAGTSSVEQFF. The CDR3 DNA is TGTGCCAGCAGCTTAGCCGGGACTAGTTCAGTTGAGCAGTTCTTC.

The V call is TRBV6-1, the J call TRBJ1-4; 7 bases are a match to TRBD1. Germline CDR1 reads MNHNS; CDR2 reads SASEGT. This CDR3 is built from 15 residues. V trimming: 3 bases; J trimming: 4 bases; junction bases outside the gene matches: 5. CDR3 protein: CASSDPGQFNEKLFF. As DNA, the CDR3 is TGTGCCAGCAGTGACCCGGGACAGTTTAATGAAAAACTGTTTTTT.

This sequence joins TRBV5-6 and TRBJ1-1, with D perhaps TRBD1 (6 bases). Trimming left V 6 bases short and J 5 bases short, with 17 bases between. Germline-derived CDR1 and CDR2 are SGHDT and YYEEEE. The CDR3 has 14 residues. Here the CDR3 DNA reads TGTGCCAGCACCTATCTGGGGGCGAAGACTGAAGCTTTCTTT. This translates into CASTYLGAKTEAFF.

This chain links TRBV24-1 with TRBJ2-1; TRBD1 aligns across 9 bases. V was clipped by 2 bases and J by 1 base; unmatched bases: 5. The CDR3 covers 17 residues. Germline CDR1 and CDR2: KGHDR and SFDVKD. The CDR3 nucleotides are TGTGCCACCAGTGATTCAACCGGGACAGGGTCCTACAATGAGCAGTTCTTC. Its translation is CATSDSTGTGSYNEQFF.

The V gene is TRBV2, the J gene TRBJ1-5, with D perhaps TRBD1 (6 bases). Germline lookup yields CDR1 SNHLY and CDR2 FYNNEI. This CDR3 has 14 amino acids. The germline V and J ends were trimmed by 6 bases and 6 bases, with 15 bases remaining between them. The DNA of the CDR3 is TGTGCCAGCAGCTTTGGGACATTGGTTCAGCCCCAGCATTTT. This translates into CASSFGTLVQPQHF. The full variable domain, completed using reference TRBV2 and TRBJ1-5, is EPEVTQTPSHQVTQMGQEVILRCVPISNHLYFYWYRQILGQKVEFLVSFYNNEISEKSEIFDDQFSVERPDGSNFTLKIRSTKLEDSAMYFCASSFGTLVQPQHFGDGTRLSIL.

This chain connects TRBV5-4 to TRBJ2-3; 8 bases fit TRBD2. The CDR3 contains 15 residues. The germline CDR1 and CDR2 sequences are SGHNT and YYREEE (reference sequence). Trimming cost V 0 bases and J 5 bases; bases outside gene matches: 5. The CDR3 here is CASSLVGGALDTQYF. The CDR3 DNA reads TGTGCCAGCAGCTTGGTCGGGGGGGCCCTAGATACGCAGTATTTT.

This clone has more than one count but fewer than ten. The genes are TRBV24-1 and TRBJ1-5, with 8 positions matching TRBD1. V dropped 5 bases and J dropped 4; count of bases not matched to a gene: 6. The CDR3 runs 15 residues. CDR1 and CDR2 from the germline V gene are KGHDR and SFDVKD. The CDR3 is CATSAGQGVNQPQHF. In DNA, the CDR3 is TGTGCCACCAGTGCAGGACAGGGAGTTAATCAGCCCCAGCATTTT.

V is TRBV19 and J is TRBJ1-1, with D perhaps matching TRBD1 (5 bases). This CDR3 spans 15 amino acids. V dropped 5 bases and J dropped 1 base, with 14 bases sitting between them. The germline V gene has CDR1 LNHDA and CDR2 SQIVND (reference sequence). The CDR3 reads CASSLGGGKNTEAFF. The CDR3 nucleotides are TGTGCCAGTAGTCTGGGCGGGGGGAAGAACACTGAAGCTTTCTTT. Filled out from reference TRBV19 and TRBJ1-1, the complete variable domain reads DGGITQSPKYLFRKEGQNVTLSCEQNLNHDAMYWYRQDPGQGLRLIYYSQIVNDFQKGDIAEGYSVSREKKESFPLTVTSAQKNPTAFYLCASSLGGGKNTEAFFGQGTRLTVV.